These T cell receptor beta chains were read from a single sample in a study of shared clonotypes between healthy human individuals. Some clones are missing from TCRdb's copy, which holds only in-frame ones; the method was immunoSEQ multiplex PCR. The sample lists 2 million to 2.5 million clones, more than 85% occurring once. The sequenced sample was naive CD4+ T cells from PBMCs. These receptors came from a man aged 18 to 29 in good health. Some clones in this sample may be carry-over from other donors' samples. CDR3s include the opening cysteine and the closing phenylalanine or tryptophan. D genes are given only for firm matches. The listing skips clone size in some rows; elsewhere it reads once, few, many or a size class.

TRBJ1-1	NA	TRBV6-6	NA	TGTGCCAGCAGTTGGAGGAACACTGAAGCTTTCTTT	CASSWRNTEAFF
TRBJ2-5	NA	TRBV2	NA	TGTGCCAGCAGCCCCGGCTCTCGACGGGAGACCCAGTACTTC	CASSPGSRRETQYF
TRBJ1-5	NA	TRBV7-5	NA	TGTGTCAGAAGCTTAGTAACGGGGACCCCTTATAGCAATCAGCCCCAGCATTTT	CVRSLVTGTPYSNQPQHF
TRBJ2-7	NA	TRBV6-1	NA	TGTGCCAGCAGTGAAGCACAAAGGGACCTCCCCCGGCAGTACTTC	CASSEAQRDLPRQYF
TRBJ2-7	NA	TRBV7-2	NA	TGTGCCAGCAGCGTCGGGGCAGGGGTCTACGAGCAGTACTTC	CASSVGAGVYEQYF
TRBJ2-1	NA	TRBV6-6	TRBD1	TGTGCCAGCAGTTACTCCCCGGGACAGGGAGGGGATGAGCAGTTCTTC	CASSYSPGQGGDEQFF
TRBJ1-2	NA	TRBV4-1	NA	TGCGCCAGCAGACAAATCGGGGGATCCGGCTACACCTTC	CASRQIGGSGYTF
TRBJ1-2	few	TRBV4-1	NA	TGCGCCAGCAGCCAAGAATCGGCCTATGGCTACACCTTC	CASSQESAYGYTF
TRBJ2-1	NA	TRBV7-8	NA	TGTGCCAGCAGCTTAGTCGGGTCAAATTACAATGAGCAGTTCTTC	CASSLVGSNYNEQFF
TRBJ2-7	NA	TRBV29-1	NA	TGCAGCGTTGTCCCCGGGACCAAATACTACGAGCAGTACTTC	CSVVPGTKYYEQYF
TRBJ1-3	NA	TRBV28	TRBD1	TGTGCCAGCAGACCCGATGGGACAGATGATCGGAACACCATATATTTT	CASRPDGTDDRNTIYF
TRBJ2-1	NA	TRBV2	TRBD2	TGTGCCAGCAGCGGGGTTTGGCGGGAGACTGAGCAGTTCTTC	CASSGVWRETEQFF
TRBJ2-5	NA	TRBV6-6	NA	TGTGCCAGCTCCCGGGGCGGGGAGACCCAGTACTTC	CASSRGGETQYF
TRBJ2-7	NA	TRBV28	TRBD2	TGTGCCAGCAGGGGGACTAGCGGGAGTTACCACGAGCAGTACTTC	CASRGTSGSYHEQYF
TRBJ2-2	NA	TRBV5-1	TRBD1	TGCGCCAGCAGCTTTAGGGACAGCCCGAACACCGGGGAGCTGTTTTTT	CASSFRDSPNTGELFF
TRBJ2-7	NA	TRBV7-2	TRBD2	TGTGCCAGCAGCTTAGCTCTGCTGGTAGCGGGCGCCTCCTACGAGCAGTACTTC	CASSLALLVAGASYEQYF
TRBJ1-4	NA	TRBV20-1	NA	TGCAGTGCCGCGGGGGTACGAAACATGTTTTTT	CSAAGVRNMFF
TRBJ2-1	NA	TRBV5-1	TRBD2	TGCGCCAGCAACACTGGGGGGACTAGCGCCTACAATGAGCAGTTCTTC	CASNTGGTSAYNEQFF
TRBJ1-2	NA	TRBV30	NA	TGTGCCTGGAGCCGAAGGGCTGGGGGCGGCTACACCTTC	CAWSRRAGGGYTF
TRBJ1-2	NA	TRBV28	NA	TGTGCCAGCAGTTCTATTGGGCGGGGCGGGCGTCACTATGGCTACACCTTC	CASSSIGRGGRHYGYTF
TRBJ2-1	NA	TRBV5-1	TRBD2	TGCGCCAGCAGCTTGGAGGGCGGGAGGGCCTACAATGAGCAGTTCTTC	CASSLEGGRAYNEQFF
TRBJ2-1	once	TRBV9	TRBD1	TGTGCCAGCAGCGTAGCTAGGGGGCTTCTCAATGAGCAGTTCTTC	CASSVARGLLNEQFF
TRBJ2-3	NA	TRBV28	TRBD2	TGTGCCAGCAGCGGGAGGGCCGTGTTGGATACGCAGTATTTT	CASSGRAVLDTQYF
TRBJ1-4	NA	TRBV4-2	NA	TGTGCCAGCAGCCCGTCCTATGTGCAGGGTAGTGAAAAACTGTTTTTT	CASSPSYVQGSEKLFF
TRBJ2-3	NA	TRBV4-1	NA	TGCGCCAGCAGCCAAGGATGGACCGAAACAGATACGCAGTATTTT	CASSQGWTETDTQYF
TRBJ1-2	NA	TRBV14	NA	TGTGCCAGCAGCCAAGATTTAGGTCTCGGCGGAGGGGCTAACTATGGCTACACCTTC	CASSQDLGLGGGANYGYTF
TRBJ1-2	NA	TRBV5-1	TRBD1	TGCGCCAGCAGCACCCCCTGGGACAGCTCTAACTATGGCTACACCTTC	CASSTPWDSSNYGYTF
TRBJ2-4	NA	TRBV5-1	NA	TGCGCCAGCAGCCTGGTAGGCTCTACATATCTAGCCAAAAACATTCAGTACTTC	CASSLVGSTYLAKNIQYF
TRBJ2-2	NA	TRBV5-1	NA	TGCGCCAGCAGCTTGGTTTTAAACACCGGGGAGCTGTTTTTT	CASSLVLNTGELFF
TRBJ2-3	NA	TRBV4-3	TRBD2	TGCGCCAGCAGCCAAGGCGGCTGGGCTGGCGGGAGGGGTGCAGATACGCAGTATTTT	CASSQGGWAGGRGADTQYF
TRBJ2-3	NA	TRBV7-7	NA	TGTGCCAGCAGCTTAGCTAGCCCCACAGATACGCAGTATTTT	CASSLASPTDTQYF
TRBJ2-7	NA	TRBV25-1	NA	TGTGCCAGCCGAGACCCCGGCTCCTACGAGCAGTACTTC	CASRDPGSYEQYF
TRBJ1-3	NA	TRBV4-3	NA	TGCGCCAGCAGCCTAGAACTTTTCTCTGGAAACACCATATATTTT	CASSLELFSGNTIYF